This T cell receptor (beta chain) was found in a study of CD8 T cells in ankylosing spondylitis. Each TCR beta library was made by quantitative 5'-RACE that incorporated molecular barcodes. TCRdb analysed the 5' RACE reads with MiXCR anew, one entry per CDR3 protein. The data hold about 340,000 distinct CDR3 sequences, with approximately 8% observed a single time. On this clonotype: What it binds is unknown.

Germline V gives CDR1 SGHKS, CDR2 YYEKEE (reference sequence). The V segment lost 4 bases and the J segment 0 bases; nucleotides outside the gene matches: 10. This CDR3 has 16 residues. Findings of the study overall: Within ankylosing spondylitis blood, a TCR beta motif made up of roughly eight highly homologous variants appeared to be characteristic. Several of the motif variants were reported before in synovial fluid and blood from reactive arthritis. Reports say disease-linked clones showed up significantly more in matched ankylosing spondylitis synovial fluid.

The TCR was taken from a male donor with ankylosing spondylitis. The sequenced sample was blood, either unsorted or a sorted T cell fraction (not recorded which). The chain combines TRBV5-5 with TRBJ2-7, with 7 bases matching TRBD2. The CDR3 nucleotides read TGTGCCAGCAGCAAACTGGGAGGGTTAAGCTCCTACGAGCAGTACTTC. Translation: CASSKLGGLSSYEQYF. The entire variable domain, with the rest obtained from reference TRBV5-5 and TRBJ2-7, is as follows: DAGVTQSPTHLIKTRGQQVTLRCSPISGHKSVSWYQQVLGQGPQFIFQYYEKEERGRGNFPDRFSARQFPNYSSELNVNALLLGDSALYLCASSKLGGLSSYEQYFGPGTRLTVT.